This T cell receptor (beta chain) was recorded in a study of CXCR4 blockade with PD-1 therapy in pancreatic cancer. The study, taken as a whole, reports: Intratumoral clonality (mean approximately 0.15) exceeded healthy blood (over 0.045) but did not track survival.

V was clipped by 1 base and J by 6 bases, with 13 bases between them. There are 14 residues in the CDR3. Germline V gene sequence: CDR1 LNHDA, CDR2 SQIVND (reference sequence). Assay used: immunoSEQ multiplex PCR; TCRdb lists only in-frame clones, some missing. The table records 1,500 to 2,000 clones, 35% to 50% of them present only once. Turning to this clone: Its antigen is undetermined.

Sequencing was performed on tumor tissue. The chain recombines TRBV19 with TRBJ2-7, with a possible D match to TRBD2 (6 bases). This TCR came from a human donor with pancreatic ductal adenocarcinoma. The chain's CDR3 is CASSIAGEGFEQYF. The CDR3 region has the DNA TGTGCCAGTAGTATAGCGGGAGAGGGCTTCGAGCAGTACTTC.